The 11 T cell receptor beta chains presented below share a single source sample, sequenced in a study of cytomegalovirus exposure and HLA in healthy donors (dated by TCRdb to about 2017). Libraries were prepared through the immunoSEQ multiplex PCR assay. For the multiplex PCR, a mixture combining 60 forward primers for TCR Vbeta segments and 13 reverse primers for TCR Jbeta segments was used. Drawn from immuneACCESS, this table holds only the in-frame rearrangements with V and J called that TCRdb kept. Clones are partly lost; checked studies trace under half to an unresolved V gene and leave the rest unexplained. A total of 150,000 to 200,000 clones appear in this sample, 80% of them only once. About 1.9% of the sample lies in the top ten. Sample: PBMCs. The source is a human donor in good health.

This clone has only a few counts. V usage is TRBV6-5 and J usage is TRBJ1-5, with D unclear. With 2 bases removed from V and 5 bases from J, the gap between germline ends came to 7 bases. The CDR3 consists of 13 residues. The germline V gene has CDR1 MNHEY and CDR2 SVGAGI. CDR3 protein: CASSYRLDQPQHF. CDR3 DNA: TGTGCCAGCAGTTACCGGCTAGATCAGCCCCAGCATTTT.

The chain links TRBV5-1 to TRBJ2-7; a weak D match, TRBD1 (5 bases). The CDR3 loop spans 12 amino acids. Germline CDR1 reads SGHRS; CDR2 reads YFSETQ. The ends were cut back, 2 bases at V and 4 bases at J, with 7 bases in the middle. This chain's CDR3 is CASSFSGYEQYF. DNA of the CDR3: TGCGCCAGCAGCTTTTCAGGGTACGAGCAGTACTTC.

CDR3 coding DNA: TGTGCCAGCAGCCTCGACGCCGGGTACCAGCCCCAGCATTTT. Amino acids: CASSLDAGYQPQHF. The chain combines TRBV7-2 with TRBJ1-5; D is uncertain. With 5 bases removed from V and 7 bases from J, the gap between germline ends came to 15 bases. Germline CDR1 is SGHTA and CDR2 is FQGNSA. The CDR3 has 14 amino acids.

The chain couples TRBV10-1 to TRBJ1-3, with D tentatively TRBD1 (5 bases). This CDR3 region has 17 residues. CDR1 and CDR2 (germline): WNHNN, SYGVQD (reference sequence). V was pared by 4 bases and J by 0 bases, with 16 bases between. This chain's CDR3 is CASSVPAGPRSGNTIYF. The CDR3, as DNA: TGCGCCAGCAGTGTCCCGGCAGGGCCTCGCTCTGGAAACACCATATATTTT.

The gene calls are TRBV6-1 and TRBJ1-5; D is ambiguous. In germline, CDR1 is MNHNS, CDR2 SASEGT. Trimming stripped 2 bases from V and 0 bases from J, with 11 bases between. The CDR3 length is 16 residues. CDR3 loop: CASSEWGAFSNQPQHF. The CDR3 region has the DNA TGTGCCAGCAGTGAATGGGGAGCTTTTAGCAATCAGCCCCAGCATTTT.

J is TRBJ1-5 and V is TRBV18, with a tentative D call TRBD1 (6 bases). The CDR3 length is 16 residues. Germline CDR1 reads KGHSH; CDR2 reads LQKENI. With 4 bases removed from V and 5 bases from J, the gap between germline ends came to 18 bases. CDR3 DNA sequence: TGTGCCAGCTCACAACGCGGGGGGCGGGATGATCAGCCCCAGCATTTT. Translation: CASSQRGGRDDQPQHF.

The gene calls are TRBV6-6 and TRBJ1-5; 7 nucleotides match TRBD1. CDR3 length: 14 residues. Germline-derived CDR1 and CDR2 are MNHNY and SVGAGI (reference sequence). V shed 7 bases, J shed 7 bases, and the junction held 10 bases outside the gene matches. DNA for the CDR3: TGTGCCAGCAAGGTGAGACAGGGCGGACAGCCCCAGCATTTT. The encoded protein is CASKVRQGGQPQHF.

The rearrangement links TRBV4-2 to TRBJ2-7, with D possibly being TRBD2 (5 bases). Germline V CDR1 and CDR2: LGHNA, YNFKEQ. Trimming removed 1 base at V and 3 bases at J, with 10 bases between. The CDR3 extends over 14 amino acids. This chain's CDR3 is CASSQVLAGYEQYF. In nucleotides, the CDR3 is TGTGCCAGCAGCCAAGTTCTCGCGGGCTACGAGCAGTACTTC.

V is TRBV6-5 and J is TRBJ1-2, with 8 bases fitting TRBD1. Germline loops: CDR1 MNHEY, CDR2 SVGAGI. The CDR3 runs to 15 residues. V lost 5 bases, J lost 2 bases, and 7 bases stayed unmatched. The CDR3, as DNA: TGTGCCAGCAGTGCCAGGACAGGGACAAACTATGGCTACACCTTC. Translated, it gives CASSARTGTNYGYTF.

V is TRBV2 and J is TRBJ1-1; TRBD1 aligns across 7 bases. The CDR3 runs to 14 residues. Trimming cost V 1 base and J 3 bases; bases outside gene matches: 2. Per germline, CDR1 SNHLY and CDR2 FYNNEI. As DNA, the CDR3 is TGTGCCAGCAGTGAAGAACAGGGGTACACTGAAGCTTTCTTT. This codes for CASSEEQGYTEAFF.

V usage is TRBV10-3 and J usage is TRBJ2-2; D possibly corresponds to TRBD1 (7 bases). CDR1 and CDR2 (germline): ENHRY, SYGVKD. The ends were cut back, 6 bases at V and 2 bases at J, with 19 bases in the middle. This CDR3 region has 17 residues. CDR3 amino acids: CAISLSGGSYNTGELFF. As DNA, the CDR3 is TGTGCCATCAGCTTATCAGGGGGGTCCTATAACACCGGGGAGCTGTTTTTT.